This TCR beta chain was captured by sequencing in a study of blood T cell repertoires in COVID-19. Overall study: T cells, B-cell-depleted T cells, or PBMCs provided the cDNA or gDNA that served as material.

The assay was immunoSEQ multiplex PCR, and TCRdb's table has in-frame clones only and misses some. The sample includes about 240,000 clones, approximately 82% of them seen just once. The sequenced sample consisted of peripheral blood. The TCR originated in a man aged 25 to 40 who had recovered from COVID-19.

The CDR3 DNA reads as TGTGCCAGCACTCAAACAGGGGCTGTCTCTGGAAACACCATATATTTT. Translation gives CASTQTGAVSGNTIYF. The chain combines TRBV3-1 (or the pseudogene TRBV3-2) with TRBJ1-3, with 7 bases that match TRBD1. V lost 7 bases, J lost 0 bases, and 9 bases stayed unmatched. This CDR3 contains 16 residues. Germline V gives CDR1 LGHDT, CDR2 YNNKEL (reference sequence).